This TCR beta chain was identified in a study of blood T cell repertoires in COVID-19. As for the study in general: PBMCs, B-cell-depleted T cells, or T cells were the source of the cDNA or gDNA that made up the material.

Followed longitudinally, the Seattle patients had been enrolled during active infection. Per the original methods: The authors estimated nucleated cell counts from reference gene primer amplification. Sequenced by immunoSEQ multiplex PCR; TCRdb stores in-frame clones only, minus some. The D gene and trimming were derived from the DNA, and the V and J assignments and clone size from that table. Of approximately 36,000 clones in the sample, about two thirds were seen once. This clone was seen a few times. This TCR derives from a man in his 70s with COVID-19, enrolled during active disease. The sequencing sample was made of peripheral blood.

CDR3 residues: CASSTPRGRGGEKLFF. CDR3 bases: TGTGCCAGTAGTACCCCCAGGGGGCGCGGTGGTGAAAAACTGTTTTTT. V gene TRBV19 combines with J gene TRBJ1-4, with TRBD1 matching over 8 bases. This CDR3 has 16 residues. Trimming removed 4 bases from V and 7 bases from J; junction bases left unmatched: 11. Germline CDR1 is LNHDA and CDR2 is SQIVND (reference sequence).